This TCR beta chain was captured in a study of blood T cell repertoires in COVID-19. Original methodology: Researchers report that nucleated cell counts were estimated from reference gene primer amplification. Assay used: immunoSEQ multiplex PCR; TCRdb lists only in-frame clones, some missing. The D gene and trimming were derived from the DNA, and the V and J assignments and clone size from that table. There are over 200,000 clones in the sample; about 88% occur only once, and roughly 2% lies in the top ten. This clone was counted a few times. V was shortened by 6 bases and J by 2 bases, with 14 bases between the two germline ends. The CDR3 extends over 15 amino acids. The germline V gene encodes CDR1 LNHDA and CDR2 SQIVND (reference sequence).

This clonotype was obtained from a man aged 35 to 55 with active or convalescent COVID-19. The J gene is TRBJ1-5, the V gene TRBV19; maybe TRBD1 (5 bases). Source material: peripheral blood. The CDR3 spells CASRSDEGGNQPQHF. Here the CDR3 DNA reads TGTGCCAGTAGAAGCGATGAAGGGGGCAATCAGCCCCAGCATTTT.